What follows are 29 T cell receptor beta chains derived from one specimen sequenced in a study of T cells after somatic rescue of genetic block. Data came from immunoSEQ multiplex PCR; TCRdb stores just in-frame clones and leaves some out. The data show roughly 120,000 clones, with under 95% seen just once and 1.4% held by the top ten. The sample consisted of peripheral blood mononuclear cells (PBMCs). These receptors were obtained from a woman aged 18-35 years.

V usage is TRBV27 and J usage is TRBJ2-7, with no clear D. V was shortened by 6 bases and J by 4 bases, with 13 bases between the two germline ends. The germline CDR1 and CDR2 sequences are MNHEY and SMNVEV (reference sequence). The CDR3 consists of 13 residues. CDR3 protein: CASSDPPAYEQYF. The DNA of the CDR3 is TGTGCCAGCAGCGACCCCCCCGCGTACGAGCAGTACTTC.

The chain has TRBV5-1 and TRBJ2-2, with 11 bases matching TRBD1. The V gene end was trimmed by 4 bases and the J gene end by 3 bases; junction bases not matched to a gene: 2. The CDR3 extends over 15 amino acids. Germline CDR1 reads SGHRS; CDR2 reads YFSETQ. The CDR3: CASSRTGGDTGELFF. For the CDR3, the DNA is TGCGCCAGCAGCCGGACAGGGGGCGACACCGGGGAGCTGTTTTTT.

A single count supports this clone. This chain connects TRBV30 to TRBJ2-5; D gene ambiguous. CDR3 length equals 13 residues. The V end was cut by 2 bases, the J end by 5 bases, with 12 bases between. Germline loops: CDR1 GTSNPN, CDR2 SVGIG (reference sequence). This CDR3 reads CAWSFSTGETQYF. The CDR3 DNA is TGTGCCTGGAGTTTCTCCACCGGGGAGACCCAGTACTTC.

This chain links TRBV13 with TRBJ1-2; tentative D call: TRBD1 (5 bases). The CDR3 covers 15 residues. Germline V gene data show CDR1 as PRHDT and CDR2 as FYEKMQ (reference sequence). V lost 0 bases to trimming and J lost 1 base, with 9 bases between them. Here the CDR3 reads CASSLGQAFNYGYTF. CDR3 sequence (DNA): TGTGCCAGCAGCTTAGGACAGGCCTTTAACTATGGCTACACCTTC.

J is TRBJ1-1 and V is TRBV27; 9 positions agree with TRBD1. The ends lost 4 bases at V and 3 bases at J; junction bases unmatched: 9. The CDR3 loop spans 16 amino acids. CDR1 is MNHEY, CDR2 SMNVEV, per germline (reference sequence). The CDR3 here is CASSSGQGSRDTEAFF. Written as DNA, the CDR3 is TGTGCCAGCAGTTCCGGACAGGGGAGCAGGGACACTGAAGCTTTCTTT.

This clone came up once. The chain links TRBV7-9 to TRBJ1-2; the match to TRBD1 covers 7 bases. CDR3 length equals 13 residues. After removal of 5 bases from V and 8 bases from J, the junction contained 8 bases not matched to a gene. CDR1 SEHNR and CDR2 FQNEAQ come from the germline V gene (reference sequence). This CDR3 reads CASSPTGTWGYTF. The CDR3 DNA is TGTGCCAGCAGCCCGACAGGGACCTGGGGCTACACCTTC. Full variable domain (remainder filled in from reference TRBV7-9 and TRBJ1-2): DTGVSQNPRHKITKRGQNVTFRCDPISEHNRLYWYRQTLGQGPEFLTYFQNEAQLEKSRLLSDRFSAERPKGSFSTLEIQRTEQGDSAMYLCASSPTGTWGYTFGSGTRLTVV.

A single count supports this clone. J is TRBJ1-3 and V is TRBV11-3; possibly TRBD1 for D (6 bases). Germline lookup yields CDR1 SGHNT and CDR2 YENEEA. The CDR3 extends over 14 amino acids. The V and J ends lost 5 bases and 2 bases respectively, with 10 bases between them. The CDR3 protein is CASSATGTGNTIYF. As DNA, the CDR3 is TGTGCCAGCAGCGCTACAGGGACTGGAAACACCATATATTTT. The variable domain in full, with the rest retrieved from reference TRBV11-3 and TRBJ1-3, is EAGVVQSPRYKIIEKKQPVAFWCNPISGHNTLYWYLQNLGQGPELLIRYENEEAVDDSQLPKDRFSAERLKGVDSTLKIQPAELGDSAVYLCASSATGTGNTIYFGEGSWLTVV.

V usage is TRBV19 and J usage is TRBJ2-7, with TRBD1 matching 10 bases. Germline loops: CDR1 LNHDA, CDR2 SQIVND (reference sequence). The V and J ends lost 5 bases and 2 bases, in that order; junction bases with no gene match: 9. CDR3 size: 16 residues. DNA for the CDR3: TGTGCCAGTAGTCCTAGGGGACAGGGGACTACCTACGAGCAGTACTTC. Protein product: CASSPRGQGTTYEQYF.

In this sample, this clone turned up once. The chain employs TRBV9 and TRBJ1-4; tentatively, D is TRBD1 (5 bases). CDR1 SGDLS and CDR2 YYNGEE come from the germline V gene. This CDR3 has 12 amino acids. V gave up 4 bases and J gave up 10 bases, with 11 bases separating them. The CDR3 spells CASSPRGGKLFF. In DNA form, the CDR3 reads TGTGCCAGCAGCCCACGGGGGGGAAAACTGTTTTTT.

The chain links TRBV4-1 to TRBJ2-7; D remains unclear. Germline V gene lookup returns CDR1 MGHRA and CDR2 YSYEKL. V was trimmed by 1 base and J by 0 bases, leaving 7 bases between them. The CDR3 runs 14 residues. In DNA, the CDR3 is TGCGCCAGCAGCCAAGGGGAAGTCTCCTACGAGCAGTACTTC. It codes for CASSQGEVSYEQYF.

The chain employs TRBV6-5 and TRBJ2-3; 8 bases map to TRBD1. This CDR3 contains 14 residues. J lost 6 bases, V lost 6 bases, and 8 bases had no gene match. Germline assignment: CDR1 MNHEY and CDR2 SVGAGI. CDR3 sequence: CASRPGTGSDTQYF. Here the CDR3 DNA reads TGTGCCAGCAGACCGGGGACAGGATCGGATACGCAGTATTTT.

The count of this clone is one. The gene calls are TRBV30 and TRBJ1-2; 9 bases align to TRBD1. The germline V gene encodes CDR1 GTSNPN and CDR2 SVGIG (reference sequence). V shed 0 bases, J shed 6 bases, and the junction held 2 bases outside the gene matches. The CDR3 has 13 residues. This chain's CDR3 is CAWSVTGGDGYTF. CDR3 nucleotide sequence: TGTGCCTGGAGTGTAACAGGGGGCGATGGCTACACCTTC.

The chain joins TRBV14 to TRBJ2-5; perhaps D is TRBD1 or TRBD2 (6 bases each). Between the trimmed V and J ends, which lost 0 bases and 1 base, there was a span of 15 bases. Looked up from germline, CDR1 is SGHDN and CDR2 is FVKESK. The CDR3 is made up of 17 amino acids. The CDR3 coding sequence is TGTGCCAGCAGCCAAGAGTGGGGCAGGGGACTCCAAGAGACCCAGTACTTC. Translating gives CASSQEWGRGLQETQYF.

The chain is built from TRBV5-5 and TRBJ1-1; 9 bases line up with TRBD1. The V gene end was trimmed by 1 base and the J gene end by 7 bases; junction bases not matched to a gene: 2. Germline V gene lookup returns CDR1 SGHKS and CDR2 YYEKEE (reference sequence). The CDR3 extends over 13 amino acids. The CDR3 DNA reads TGTGCCAGCAGCTTGAACAGGGGGCTTGAAGCTTTCTTT. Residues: CASSLNRGLEAFF. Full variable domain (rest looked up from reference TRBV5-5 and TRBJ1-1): DAGVTQSPTHLIKTRGQQVTLRCSPISGHKSVSWYQQVLGQGPQFIFQYYEKEERGRGNFPDRFSARQFPNYSSELNVNALLLGDSALYLCASSLNRGLEAFFGQGTRLTVV.

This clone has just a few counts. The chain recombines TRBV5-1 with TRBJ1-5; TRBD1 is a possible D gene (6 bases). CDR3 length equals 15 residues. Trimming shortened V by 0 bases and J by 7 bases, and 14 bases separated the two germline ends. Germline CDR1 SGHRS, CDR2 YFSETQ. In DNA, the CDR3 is TGCGCCAGCAGCTTGGAGGGGGGGAATCACCAGCCCCAGCATTTT. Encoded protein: CASSLEGGNHQPQHF. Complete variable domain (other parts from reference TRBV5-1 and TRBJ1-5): KAGVTQTPRYLIKTRGQQVTLSCSPISGHRSVSWYQQTPGQGLQFLFEYFSETQRNKGNFPGRFSGRQFSNSRSEMNVSTLELGDSALYLCASSLEGGNHQPQHFGDGTRLSIL.

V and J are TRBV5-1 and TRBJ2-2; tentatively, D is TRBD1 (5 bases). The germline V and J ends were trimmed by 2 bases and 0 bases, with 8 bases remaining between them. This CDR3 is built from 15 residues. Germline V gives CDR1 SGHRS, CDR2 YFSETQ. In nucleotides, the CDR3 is TGCGCCAGCAGCTTTGGGGCCCCGAACACCGGGGAGCTGTTTTTT. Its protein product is CASSFGAPNTGELFF.

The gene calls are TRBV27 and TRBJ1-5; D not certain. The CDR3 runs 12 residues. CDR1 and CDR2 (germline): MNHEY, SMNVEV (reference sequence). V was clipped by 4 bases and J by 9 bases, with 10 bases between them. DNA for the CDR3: TGTGCCAGCAGTTCCACAAGGAGGCCCCAGCATTTT. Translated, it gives CASSSTRRPQHF.

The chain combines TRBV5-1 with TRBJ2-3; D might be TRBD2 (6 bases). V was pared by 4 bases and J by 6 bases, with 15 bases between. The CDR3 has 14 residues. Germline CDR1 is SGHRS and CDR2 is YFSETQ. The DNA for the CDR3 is TGCGCCAGCAGCCTGGGGACTGAGATGGATACGCAGTATTTT. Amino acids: CASSLGTEMDTQYF.

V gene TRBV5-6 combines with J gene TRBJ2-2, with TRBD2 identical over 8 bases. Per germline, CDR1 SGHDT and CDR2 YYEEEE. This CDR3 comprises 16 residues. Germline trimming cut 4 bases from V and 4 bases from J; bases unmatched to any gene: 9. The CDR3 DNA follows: TGTGCCAGCAGCGCCGCCCCGACTAGCGTCACCGGGGAGCTGTTTTTT. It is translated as CASSAAPTSVTGELFF.

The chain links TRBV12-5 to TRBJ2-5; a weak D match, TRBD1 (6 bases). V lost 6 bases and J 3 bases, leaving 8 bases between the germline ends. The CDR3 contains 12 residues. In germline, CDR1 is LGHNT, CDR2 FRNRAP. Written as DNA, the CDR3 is TGTGCTAGTGGGCGGACAGAAGAGACCCAGTACTTC. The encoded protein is CASGRTEETQYF. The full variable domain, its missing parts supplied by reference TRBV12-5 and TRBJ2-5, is DARVTQTPRHKVTEMGQEVTMRCQPILGHNTVFWYRQTMMQGLELLAYFRNRAPLDDSGMPKDRFSAEMPDATLATLKIQPSEPRDSAVYFCASGRTEETQYFGPGTRLLVL.

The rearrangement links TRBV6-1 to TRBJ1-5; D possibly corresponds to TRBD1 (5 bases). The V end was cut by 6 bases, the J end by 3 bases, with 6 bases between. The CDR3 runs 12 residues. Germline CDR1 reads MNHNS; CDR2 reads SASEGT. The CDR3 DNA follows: TGTGCCAGCAGGGACACCAATCAGCCCCAGCATTTT. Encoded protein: CASRDTNQPQHF.

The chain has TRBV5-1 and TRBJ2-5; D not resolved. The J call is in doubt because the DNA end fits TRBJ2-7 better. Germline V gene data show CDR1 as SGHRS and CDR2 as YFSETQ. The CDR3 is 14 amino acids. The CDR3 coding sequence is TGCGCCAGCAGCTTCTTGACGGGCCCTTACGAGCAGTACTTC. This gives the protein CASSFLTGPYEQYF.

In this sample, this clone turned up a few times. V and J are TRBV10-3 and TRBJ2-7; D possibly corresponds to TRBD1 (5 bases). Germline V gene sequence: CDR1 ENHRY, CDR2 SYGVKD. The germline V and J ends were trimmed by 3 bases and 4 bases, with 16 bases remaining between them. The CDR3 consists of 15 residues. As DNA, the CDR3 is TGTGCCATCAGTGATGTGACAGTTGTATCGTACGAGCAGTACTTC. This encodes CAISDVTVVSYEQYF.

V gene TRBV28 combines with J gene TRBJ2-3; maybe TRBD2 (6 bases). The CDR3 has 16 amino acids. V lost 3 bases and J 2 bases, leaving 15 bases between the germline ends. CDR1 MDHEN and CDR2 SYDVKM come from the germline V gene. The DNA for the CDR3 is TGTGCCAGCAGTTTCCCCCCAGGACTATCCACAGATACGCAGTATTTT. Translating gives CASSFPPGLSTDTQYF.

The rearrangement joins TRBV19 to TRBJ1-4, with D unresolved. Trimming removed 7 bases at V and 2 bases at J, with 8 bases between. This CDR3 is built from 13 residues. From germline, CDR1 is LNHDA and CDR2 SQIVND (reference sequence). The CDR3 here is CASTEDTNEKLFF. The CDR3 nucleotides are TGTGCCAGTACTGAGGACACTAATGAAAAACTGTTTTTT.

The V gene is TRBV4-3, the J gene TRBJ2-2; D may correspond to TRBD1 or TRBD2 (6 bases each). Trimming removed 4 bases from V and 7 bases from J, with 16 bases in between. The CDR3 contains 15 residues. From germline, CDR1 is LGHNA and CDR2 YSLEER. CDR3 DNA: TGCGCCAGCAGCCGGGGATGGGGGGCTAGCGGGGAGCTGTTTTTT. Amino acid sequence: CASSRGWGASGELFF.

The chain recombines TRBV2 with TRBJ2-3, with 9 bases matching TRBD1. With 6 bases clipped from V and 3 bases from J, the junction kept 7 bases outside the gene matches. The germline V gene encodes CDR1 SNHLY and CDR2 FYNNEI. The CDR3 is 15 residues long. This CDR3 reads CASRNRDRETDTQYF. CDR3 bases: TGTGCCAGCAGGAACCGGGACAGGGAAACAGATACGCAGTATTTT.

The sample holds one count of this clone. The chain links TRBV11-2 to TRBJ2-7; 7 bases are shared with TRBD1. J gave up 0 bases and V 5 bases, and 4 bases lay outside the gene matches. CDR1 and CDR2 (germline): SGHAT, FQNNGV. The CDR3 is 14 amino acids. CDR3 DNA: TGTGCCAGCAGCCCGGGACAGCTCTCCTACGAGCAGTACTTC. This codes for CASSPGQLSYEQYF.

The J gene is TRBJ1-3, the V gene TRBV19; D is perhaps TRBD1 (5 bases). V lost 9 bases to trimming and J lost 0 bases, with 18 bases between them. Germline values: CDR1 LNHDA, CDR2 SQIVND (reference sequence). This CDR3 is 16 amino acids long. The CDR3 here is CASNPPAGSSGNTIYF. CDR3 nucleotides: TGTGCCAGCAACCCCCCGGCAGGGAGCTCTGGAAACACCATATATTTT.